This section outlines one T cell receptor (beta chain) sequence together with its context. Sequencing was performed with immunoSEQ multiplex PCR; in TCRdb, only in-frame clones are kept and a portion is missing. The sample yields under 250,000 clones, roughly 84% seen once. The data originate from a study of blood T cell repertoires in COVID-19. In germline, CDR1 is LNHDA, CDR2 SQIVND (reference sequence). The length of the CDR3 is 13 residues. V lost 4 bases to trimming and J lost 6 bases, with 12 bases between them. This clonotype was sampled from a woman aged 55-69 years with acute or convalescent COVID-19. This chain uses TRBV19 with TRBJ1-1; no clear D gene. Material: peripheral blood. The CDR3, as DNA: TGTGCCAGTAGTAGGGTCGGGCGGGCTGAAGCTTTCTTT. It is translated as CASSRVGRAEAFF.